What follows describes a single TCR beta chain. Its antigen is undetermined. These data are taken from a study of T cell responses to AZD1222 COVID-19 vaccine. For the study at large: Analyses pooled second doses at about 4 or about 12 weeks.

Study observations and caveats: Repertoire sampling happened only post peak T cell response.

The assay was immunoSEQ multiplex PCR, and TCRdb's table has in-frame clones only and misses some. The sample lists roughly 96,000 clones, roughly 90% seen once, with approximately 24% in the top ten. The CDR3 is made up of 15 amino acids. V was cut by 8 bases and J by 1 base, with 18 bases left in between. Germline assignment: CDR1 LGHNA and CDR2 YNFKEQ. V gene TRBV4-2 combines with J gene TRBJ2-7, with D tentatively TRBD1 (5 bases). The source is an adult in good health. This material consisted of peripheral blood, taken on day 0 of AZD1222 vaccination. CDR3 sequence reads: CASRPNQGSSYEQYF. CDR3 in DNA: TGTGCCAGCCGGCCTAACCAGGGTTCTTCCTACGAGCAGTACTTC.